The 26 T cell receptor beta chains presented below share a single source sample, sequenced in a study of molecular identifiers for immune sequencing clone quantification. TCRdb ran MiXCR on the PCR reads and lists one entry per CDR3 protein. Of 600,000 to 650,000 distinct CDR3 sequences in the sample, around 20% are singletons; the top ten hold 0.75% to 0.95%. The source material was naive CD8+ T cells from blood, with Jurkat cell RNA spiked in. The subset is: FACS-sorted CD8+CD4-CCR7+CD45RA+ naive T cells. All receptors come from a human donor in good health. Some libraries in this study had Jurkat cell RNA spiked in.

This clonotype was seen repeatedly, ten times or more. The genes are TRBV5-1 and TRBJ2-5; D gene uncertain. CDR1 SGHRS and CDR2 YFSETQ come from the germline V gene. This CDR3 is built from 13 residues. V was trimmed by 4 bases and J by 0 bases, leaving 7 bases between them. CDR3 protein: CASSPPNQETQYF. DNA of the CDR3: TGCGCCAGCAGCCCGCCGAACCAAGAGACCCAGTACTTC.

This clonotype was recorded a few times. The V and J genes are TRBV4-1 and TRBJ2-7; 7 positions agree with TRBD1. Germline loops: CDR1 MGHRA, CDR2 YSYEKL. V shed 2 bases, J shed 4 bases, and the junction held 8 bases outside the gene matches. CDR3 length: 15 amino acids. CDR3 residues: CASSQRQGPAYEQYF. CDR3 coding DNA: TGCGCCAGCAGCCAACGACAGGGACCGGCGTACGAGCAGTACTTC.

The J gene is TRBJ2-7, the V gene TRBV19; D perhaps matches TRBD1 (6 bases). The V gene lost 3 bases and the J gene lost 5 bases, with 14 bases spanning the gap. Germline lookup yields CDR1 LNHDA and CDR2 SQIVND (reference sequence). This CDR3 has 14 residues. CDR3 sequence (DNA): TGTGCCAGTAGTATCCCCGGACAGATAGACGAGCAGTACTTC. Its protein product is CASSIPGQIDEQYF. Supplemented by reference TRBV19 and TRBJ2-7, the full variable domain reads DGGITQSPKYLFRKEGQNVTLSCEQNLNHDAMYWYRQDPGQGLRLIYYSQIVNDFQKGDIAEGYSVSREKKESFPLTVTSAQKNPTAFYLCASSIPGQIDEQYFGPGTRLTVT.

This clonotype was picked up many times. The V and J genes are TRBV19 and TRBJ1-1; no firm D call. The CDR3 is made up of 13 amino acids. Per the germline V gene, CDR1 is LNHDA and CDR2 is SQIVND (reference sequence). Trimming took 6 bases from V and 2 from J, leaving 10 bases between them. CDR3 amino acids: CASSNGGNTEAFF. CDR3 coding DNA: TGTGCCAGTAGCAACGGTGGCAACACTGAAGCTTTCTTT.

Details on this clonotype: This may be a read error: a much more frequent sequence differs by one nucleotide. V usage is TRBV3-1 and J usage is TRBJ2-3, with TRBD2 matching 10 bases. CDR1 is LGHDT and CDR2 is YNNKEL in the germline V gene (reference sequence). CDR3 size: 16 residues. The DNA for the CDR3 is TGTGCCAGCAGCCAAGCGGGACTAGCGAGCACAGATACGCTGTATTTT. The encoded protein is CASSQAGLASTDTLYF.

This clonotype was found many times. The conserved phenylalanine or tryptophan is not found at the CDR3 terminus, so this likely reflects a read error. The DNA is left out, because the CDR3 cannot be placed on it with certainty; the CDR3 is given as TCRdb lists it. The rearrangement links TRBV10-3 to TRBJ2-7; the table names TRBD1, a call not compared with the DNA. The CDR3 length equals 9 residues, ends included. Germline CDR1 reads ENHRY; CDR2 reads SYGVKD. This CDR3 reads CAISGDRGS.

This chain uses TRBV27 with TRBJ1-1, with D perhaps matching TRBD1 (6 bases). Germline values: CDR1 MNHEY, CDR2 SMNVEV (reference sequence). Trimming left V 2 bases short and J 5 bases short, with 12 bases between. CDR3 length equals 14 residues. The CDR3 loop reads CASSLMRGWTEAFF. The CDR3 DNA is TGTGCCAGCAGTTTAATGAGGGGGTGGACTGAAGCTTTCTTT.

This clonotype was recorded many times. The V gene is TRBV7-9, the J gene TRBJ2-3; TRBD1 might be the D (5 bases). The CDR3 has 14 residues. V lost 6 bases to trimming and J lost 1 base, with 11 bases between them. The V gene's germline CDR1 is SEHNR and CDR2 FQNEAQ (reference sequence). The CDR3 DNA reads TGTGCCAGCAGTTATGACAGAGGCACAGATACGCAGTATTTT. It is translated as CASSYDRGTDTQYF.

This clonotype was seen a handful of times. The rearrangement links TRBV7-9 to TRBJ2-5, with D possibly TRBD2 on 6 matching bases. The germline V and J ends were trimmed by 5 bases and 5 bases, with 12 bases remaining between them. This CDR3 is 13 amino acids long. Germline assignment: CDR1 SEHNR and CDR2 FQNEAQ (reference sequence). This CDR3 is CASSLLREETQYF. The CDR3 region has the DNA TGTGCCAGCAGCCTCCTCCGGGAGGAGACCCAGTACTTC.

This clonotype appeared many times. The chain employs TRBV4-1 and TRBJ2-5; no definite D call. Germline-derived CDR1 and CDR2 are MGHRA and YSYEKL. The CDR3 is 13 residues long. V lost 1 base and J lost 4, with 7 bases in between. This CDR3 is CASSQGAVETQYF. DNA of the CDR3: TGCGCCAGCAGCCAAGGGGCGGTAGAGACCCAGTACTTC.

For this clonotype: An end of the junction differs from the germline gene, which may be a read error. This chain joins TRBV20-1 and TRBJ2-3; D is perhaps TRBD2 (5 bases). The CDR3 extends over 15 amino acids. Germline values: CDR1 DFQATT, CDR2 SNEGSKA (reference sequence). CDR3 sequence: CSTRDLAESTDTQYF. The CDR3 bases are TGTAGTACTAGAGATCTAGCAGAAAGCACAGATACGCAGTATTTT.

This clonotype came up many times. The chain recombines TRBV29-1 with TRBJ1-2; possible D gene TRBD1, 5 bases. Germline V gene lookup returns CDR1 SQVTM and CDR2 ANQGSEA. The CDR3 length is 13 residues. V was trimmed by 6 bases and J by 3 bases, leaving 14 bases between them. The DNA for the CDR3 is TGCAGCGTCCAGGCAGCCAGGGACTATGGCTACACCTTC. As protein: CSVQAARDYGYTF. The variable domain in full, with the rest retrieved from reference TRBV29-1 and TRBJ1-2, is SAVISQKPSRDICQRGTSLTIQCQVDSQVTMMFWYRQQPGQSLTLIATANQGSEATYESGFVIDKFPISRPNLTFSTLTVSNMSPEDSSIYLCSVQAARDYGYTFGSGTRLTVV.

This clonotype was seen many times. This chain joins TRBV4-3 and TRBJ1-6; D not resolved. Trimming took off 0 bases at V and 5 bases at J, with 11 bases between the two ends. The CDR3 sequence is 16 residues long. In germline, CDR1 is LGHNA, CDR2 YSLEER. The CDR3 sequence is CASSQDMVIDNSPLHF. Here the CDR3 DNA reads TGCGCCAGCAGCCAAGATATGGTTATAGATAATTCACCCCTCCACTTT.

Ten or more counts support this clonotype. J is TRBJ2-7 and V is TRBV11-2; D may be TRBD2 (6 bases). CDR1 is SGHAT and CDR2 is FQNNGV in the germline V gene. The V gene lost 5 bases and the J gene lost 6 bases, with 11 bases spanning the gap. This CDR3 region has 12 residues. The CDR3 nucleotides read TGTGCCAGCAGCGGACTAACTAGCGAGCAGTACTTC. Translated: CASSGLTSEQYF.

This clonotype was seen a handful of times. One end of the junction fails to match germline, which may point to a read error. The rearrangement joins TRBV7-9 to TRBJ2-7; 7 nucleotides match TRBD2. This CDR3 contains 14 residues. CDR1 is SEHNR and CDR2 is FQNEAQ in the germline V gene (reference sequence). The CDR3 spells CAGRAGLAIHEQYF. The DNA of the CDR3 is TGTGCCGGCAGAGCGGGGCTAGCGATCCACGAGCAGTACTTC.

V and J are TRBV6-2 or TRBV6-3 and TRBJ2-7, with D tentatively TRBD1 or TRBD2 (5 bases each). V shed 6 bases and J shed 4 bases, with 19 bases lying between them. CDR3 length: 15 residues. Germline values: CDR1 MNHEY, CDR2 SVGEGT. The CDR3 sequence: CASRAGTRGGYEQYF. CDR3 DNA sequence: TGTGCCAGCAGGGCCGGGACCCGAGGAGGATACGAGCAGTACTTC.

Many counts were recorded for this clonotype. The V gene is TRBV28, the J gene TRBJ1-5, with D possibly matching TRBD1 (6 bases). Trimming took 2 bases from V and 6 from J, leaving 14 bases between them. In germline, CDR1 is MDHEN, CDR2 SYDVKM. This CDR3 is built from 15 residues. The CDR3 bases are TGTGCCAGCAGTTTAAGGTCAGGGGCGATTCAGCCCCAGCATTTT. Amino acid sequence: CASSLRSGAIQPQHF.

Worth noting for this clonotype: This may come from a read error, since a much larger clone is one base off. Since the CDR3 does not end with the conserved phenylalanine or tryptophan, this likely comes from a read error. The rearrangement joins TRBV24-1 to TRBJ2-3; D call uncertain. The V gene lost 0 bases and the J gene lost 0 bases, with 9 bases spanning the gap. CDR1 and CDR2 (germline): KGHDR, SFDVKD. The CDR3 contains 16 residues. The CDR3 protein is CATSDLEAGSTDTQYL. The CDR3 nucleotides are TGTGCCACCAGTGATTTGGAAGCAGGCAGCACAGATACGCAGTATCTT.

This clonotype was observed at least ten times. The chain employs TRBV13 and TRBJ2-7; no clear D gene. Trimming left V 5 bases short and J 7 bases short, with 15 bases between. The V gene's germline CDR1 is PRHDT and CDR2 FYEKMQ (reference sequence). The CDR3 consists of 13 residues. CDR3 sequence: CASSPGNAVEQYF. Written as DNA, the CDR3 is TGTGCCAGCAGCCCGGGTAATGCCGTGGAGCAGTACTTC.

As concerns this clonotype: With a much larger clone just one base away, this may be a read error. V gene TRBV11-2 combines with J gene TRBJ2-3; 7 nucleotides line up with TRBD2. This CDR3 contains 16 residues. CDR1 and CDR2 (germline): SGHAT, FQNNGV. V trimming: 11 bases; J trimming: 2 bases; junction bases outside the gene matches: 16. DNA of the CDR3: TGTGCCGGCAACCCCTCAGGACTAGTGGTCACAGATACGCAGTATTTT. Protein sequence: CAGNPSGLVVTDTQYF.

This clonotype showed up just a few times. The chain combines TRBV7-2 with TRBJ2-7; D gene uncertain. The CDR3 is 13 residues long. CDR1 is SGHTA, CDR2 FQGNSA, per germline. Trimming stripped 5 bases from V and 2 bases from J, with 10 bases between. The CDR3 coding sequence is TGTGCCAGCAGCGCACGTAGTCCCTACGAGCAGTACTTC. This encodes CASSARSPYEQYF.

With regard to this clonotype: At one end, the junction sequence differs from germline, possibly due to a read error. The chain carries TRBV11-1 and TRBJ1-1, with D maybe TRBD1 (6 bases). Germline V gene lookup returns CDR1 SGHAT and CDR2 FQDESV (reference sequence). CDR3 length: 14 amino acids. The CDR3 sequence is CAGSPLGAGTEAFF. The DNA of the CDR3 is TGTGCCGGCAGTCCCTTGGGGGCAGGCACTGAAGCTTTCTTT.

This clonotype was seen only a few times. This sequence joins TRBV5-3 and TRBJ1-2; D call uncertain. TRBV5-3 is noted as an ORF with a role that remains uncertain. The CDR3 is 16 amino acids. V was cut by 8 bases and J by 2 bases, with 22 bases left in between. CDR3: CASSPGVWAQNYGYTF. CDR3 bases: TGTGCCAGCAGCCCCGGCGTCTGGGCGCAAAACTATGGCTACACCTTC.

This clonotype was counted ten times or more. The chain recombines TRBV15 with TRBJ1-6; TRBD1 aligns across 7 bases. Losses at the gene ends were 5 bases for V and 7 bases for J; bases not matched to a gene: 8. The CDR3 totals 15 residues. Germline values: CDR1 LNHNV, CDR2 YYDKDF (reference sequence). Here the CDR3 reads CATSRNRGMNSPLHF. The CDR3 bases are TGTGCCACCAGCCGAAACAGGGGCATGAATTCACCCCTCCACTTT.

This clonotype was seen repeatedly, ten times or more. This chain links TRBV29-1 with TRBJ1-3; D unclear. In germline, CDR1 is SQVTM, CDR2 ANQGSEA. Trimming took off 3 bases at V and 1 base at J, with 7 bases between the two ends. The CDR3 spans 13 residues. CDR3 in amino acids: CSVEMQSGNTIYF. Here the CDR3 DNA reads TGCAGCGTTGAGATGCAATCTGGAAACACCATATATTTT.

This clonotype showed up many times. The chain recombines TRBV29-1 with TRBJ2-7; D tentatively reads TRBD1 or TRBD2 (6 bases each). Trimming took off 0 bases at V and 3 bases at J, with 12 bases between the two ends. CDR1 SQVTM and CDR2 ANQGSEA come from the germline V gene. The CDR3 is 14 residues long. CDR3 loop: CSVEEKGGGYEQYF. CDR3 DNA: TGCAGCGTTGAAGAAAAGGGGGGCGGCTACGAGCAGTACTTC.